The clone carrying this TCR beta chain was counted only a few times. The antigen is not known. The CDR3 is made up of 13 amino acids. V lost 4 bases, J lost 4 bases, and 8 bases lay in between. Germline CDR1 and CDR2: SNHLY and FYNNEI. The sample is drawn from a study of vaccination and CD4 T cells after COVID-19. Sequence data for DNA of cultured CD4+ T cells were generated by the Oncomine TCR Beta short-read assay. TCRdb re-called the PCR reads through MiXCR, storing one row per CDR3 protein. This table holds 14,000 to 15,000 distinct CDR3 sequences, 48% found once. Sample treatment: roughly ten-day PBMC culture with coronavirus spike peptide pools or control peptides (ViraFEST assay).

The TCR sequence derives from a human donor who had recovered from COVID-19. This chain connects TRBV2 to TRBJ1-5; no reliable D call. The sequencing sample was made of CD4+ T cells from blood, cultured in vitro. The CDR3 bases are TGTGCCAGCAGTGGGAAGTTAAATCAGCCCCAGCATTTT. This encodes CASSGKLNQPQHF. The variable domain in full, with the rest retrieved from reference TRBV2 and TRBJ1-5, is EPEVTQTPSHQVTQMGQEVILRCVPISNHLYFYWYRQILGQKVEFLVSFYNNEISEKSEIFDDQFSVERPDGSNFTLKIRSTKLEDSAMYFCASSGKLNQPQHFGDGTRLSIL.